These T cell receptor beta chains were read from a single sample in a study of blood T cell repertoires in COVID-19. Repertoires were generated with immunoSEQ multiplex PCR, while TCRdb's copy carries only in-frame clones and drops some. The sample lists 95,000 to 150,000 clones; roughly 84% were seen once. Material for sequencing was PBMCs or T cells enriched from blood (not recorded which). The receptor set was obtained from a woman aged 25 to 39 who had recovered from COVID-19. The CDR3 runs from the conserved cysteine through the conserved F or W. Clone size appears in some rows only: once, few, many, or a class for an expanded clone.

abundance,j_gene,v_gene,CDR3aa
-,TRBJ2-7,TRBV5-1,CASSRGTSGTYEQYF
-,TRBJ2-1,TRBV11-2,CASSLGRGSYNEQFF
-,TRBJ2-1,TRBV19,CASSTKRGGRDNEQFF
-,TRBJ1-2,TRBV7-9,CASSRYRANYGYTF
-,TRBJ1-2,TRBV11-2,CASSPLQRQFYGYTF
-,TRBJ2-3,TRBV28,CASRLSGSLADTQYF
-,TRBJ2-7,TRBV7-9,CASSLGRGEQYF
few,TRBJ2-1,TRBV19,CASSIVAGGGYNEQFF
-,TRBJ1-1,TRBV5-1,CASSRQGSTTEAFF
-,TRBJ1-6,TRBV19,CASSIRSGQGSNSPLHF
many,TRBJ2-7,TRBV15,CATSRGGMDSYEQYF
-,TRBJ2-4,TRBV10-2,CASTGLAELAKNIQYF
-,TRBJ1-6,TRBV5-1,CASSWTPGESSPLHF
-,TRBJ2-1,TRBV23-1,CASSQAGTSGSYNEQFF
once,TRBJ1-4,TRBV30,CAWSDLAGRDEKLFF
-,TRBJ2-7,TRBV5-6,CASSPQGAGQYF
-,TRBJ2-7,TRBV9,CASSVGLAGVGEQYF
-,TRBJ2-7,TRBV7-2,CASSSAPTSGYSYEQYF
-,TRBJ1-1,TRBV28,CASSFRQLREAFF
-,TRBJ1-1,TRBV11-2,CASSLGTYGNTEAFF
-,TRBJ2-1,TRBV4-1,CASSQWRHKDEQFF
-,TRBJ1-1,TRBV2,CASSEARVLQGTEAFF
-,TRBJ2-1,TRBV9,CASSDRLERGQFF
-,TRBJ2-7,TRBV4-1,CASSPGLFRYEQYF
-,TRBJ2-3,TRBV27,CASSLRTGSLEHYPTDTQYF
-,TRBJ2-5,TRBV24-1,CATPGKTQYF
-,TRBJ1-5,TRBV2,CASSEASRGQPQHF
once,TRBJ2-3,TRBV5-1,CASSFTGDMTDTQYF
-,TRBJ1-6,TRBV28,CASSTDRTYSPLHF
-,TRBJ1-2,TRBV25-1,CASSSNPGWNYGYTF
-,TRBJ1-5,TRBV19,CASSIRTHSNQPQHF
-,TRBJ1-2,TRBV7-8,CASSNSHYGYTF
-,TRBJ2-1,TRBV9,CASSVATSRNNEQFF
-,TRBJ1-6,TRBV2,CASRTQGNHSPLHF
-,TRBJ1-1,TRBV28,CASSGLWTASTQNTEAFF
few,TRBJ2-7,TRBV5-1,CASSLGGQGPEGEQYF
-,TRBJ2-1,TRBV11-3,CASSLDIYNEQFF
-,TRBJ2-1,TRBV7-2,CASSWTSGNNEQFF
-,TRBJ2-1,TRBV19,CASSLQGEAYNEQFF
once,TRBJ1-5,TRBV2,CASRGRQPQHF
-,TRBJ1-3,TRBV9,CASSAIGQVLSGNTIYF
-,TRBJ1-4,TRBV4-2,CASSPLRGRDEKLFF
-,TRBJ1-2,TRBV9,CASRDTNYGYTF
-,TRBJ1-6,TRBV27,CASSSLGGANNSPLHF
-,TRBJ2-7,TRBV7-9,CASSLGLAADEQYF
once,TRBJ2-3,TRBV27,CASSLRDRGTDTQYF
once,TRBJ2-1,TRBV6-2/TRBV6-3,CASSPLTVRGNEQFF
-,TRBJ2-3,TRBV29-1,CSALSFPSTDTQYF
-,TRBJ2-3,TRBV7-2,CASSVGLAASTDTQYF